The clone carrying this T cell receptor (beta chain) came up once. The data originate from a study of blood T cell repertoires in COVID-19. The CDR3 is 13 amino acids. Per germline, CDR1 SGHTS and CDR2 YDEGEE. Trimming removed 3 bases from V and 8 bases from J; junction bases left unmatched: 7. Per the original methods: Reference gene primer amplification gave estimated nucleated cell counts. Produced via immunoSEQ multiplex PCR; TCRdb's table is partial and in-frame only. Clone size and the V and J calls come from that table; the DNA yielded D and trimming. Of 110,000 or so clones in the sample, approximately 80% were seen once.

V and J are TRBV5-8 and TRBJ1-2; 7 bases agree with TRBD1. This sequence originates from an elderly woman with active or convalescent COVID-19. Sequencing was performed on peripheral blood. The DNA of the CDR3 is TGTGCCAGCAGCTACCGACAGGGTATGGGCTACACCTTC. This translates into CASSYRQGMGYTF. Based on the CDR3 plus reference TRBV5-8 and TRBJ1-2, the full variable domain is EAGVTQSPTHLIKTRGQQATLRCSPISGHTSVYWYQQALGLGLQFLLWYDEGEERNRGNFPPRFSGRQFPNYSSELNVNALELEDSALYLCASSYRQGMGYTFGSGTRLTVV.